Listed below are T cell receptor beta chains from one sample, sequenced in a study of blood T cells in healthy people across ages. TCRdb ran MiXCR on the 5' RACE reads and lists one entry per CDR3 protein. The sample consists of over a million distinct CDR3 sequences, over 35% of them appearing once. The sequenced material came from blood. These receptors all come from an older woman in good health. CDR3s include the opening cysteine and the closing phenylalanine or tryptophan. Fields, in order: clone size, V gene, D gene, J gene, CDR3 protein, CDR3 DNA. The D gene is left open where the match is weak. Only some rows state a clone size, as once, few, many or a class for expanded clones.

abundance: few; v_gene: TRBV2; d_gene: NA; j_gene: TRBJ2-7; CDR3aa: CASSILTSSYEQYF; CDR3nt: TGTGCCAGCAGTATCCTTACAAGCTCCTACGAGCAGTACTTC
abundance: NA; v_gene: TRBV20-1; d_gene: NA; j_gene: TRBJ2-3; CDR3aa: CSALRDSPDTQYF; CDR3nt: TGCAGTGCCCTCCGGGACTCACCAGATACGCAGTATTTT
abundance: few; v_gene: TRBV7-9; d_gene: NA; j_gene: TRBJ2-1; CDR3aa: CASSPAVRSYNEQFF; CDR3nt: TGTGCCAGCAGCCCCGCGGTGAGGTCCTACAATGAGCAGTTCTTC
abundance: few; v_gene: TRBV20-1; d_gene: TRBD2; j_gene: TRBJ2-3; CDR3aa: CSARDYRNRGLSGYTDTQYF; CDR3nt: TGCAGTGCTAGAGATTACAGGAATAGGGGACTAAGCGGCTACACAGATACGCAGTATTTT
abundance: NA; v_gene: TRBV12-3/TRBV12-4; d_gene: TRBD1; j_gene: TRBJ1-2; CDR3aa: CASTLWGQVSGYTF; CDR3nt: TGTGCCAGCACCCTATGGGGACAGGTCTCTGGCTACACCTTC
abundance: few; v_gene: TRBV12-3/TRBV12-4; d_gene: TRBD1; j_gene: TRBJ1-2; CDR3aa: CASSPGGQGYGYTF; CDR3nt: TGTGCCAGCAGCCCCGGGGGACAGGGCTATGGCTACACCTTC
abundance: NA; v_gene: TRBV28; d_gene: NA; j_gene: TRBJ2-5; CDR3aa: CASSLEIGTQYF; CDR3nt: TGTGCCAGCAGTTTAGAGATCGGGACCCAGTACTTC
abundance: NA; v_gene: TRBV12-3/TRBV12-4; d_gene: NA; j_gene: TRBJ2-1; CDR3aa: CASSLVGGTGNEQFF; CDR3nt: TGTGCCAGCAGTTTAGTTGGGGGGACTGGCAATGAGCAGTTCTTC
abundance: few; v_gene: TRBV11-2; d_gene: NA; j_gene: TRBJ2-7; CDR3aa: CASSLALADSSYEQYF; CDR3nt: TGTGCCAGCAGCTTAGCGCTAGCCGATAGCTCCTACGAGCAGTACTTC
abundance: NA; v_gene: TRBV4-1; d_gene: TRBD2; j_gene: TRBJ2-5; CDR3aa: CASSPGLAGVWETQYF; CDR3nt: TGCGCCAGCAGCCCGGGACTAGCGGGAGTGTGGGAGACCCAGTACTTC
abundance: NA; v_gene: TRBV25-1; d_gene: NA; j_gene: TRBJ2-3; CDR3aa: CASSPGLAGIDTQYF; CDR3nt: TGTGCCAGCAGTCCGGGACTGGCGGGAATAGATACGCAGTATTTT
abundance: NA; v_gene: TRBV10-3; d_gene: NA; j_gene: TRBJ2-5; CDR3aa: CATRPVIRETQYF; CDR3nt: TGTGCCACGAGACCCGTCATCCGAGAGACCCAGTACTTC
abundance: once; v_gene: TRBV27; d_gene: TRBD1; j_gene: TRBJ2-7; CDR3aa: CASRTGRYEQYF; CDR3nt: TGTGCCAGCCGGACAGGCCGCTACGAGCAGTACTTC
abundance: NA; v_gene: TRBV20-1; d_gene: TRBD2; j_gene: TRBJ2-7; CDR3aa: CSPSGLAGGLRYEQYF; CDR3nt: TGCAGTCCTTCGGGACTAGCGGGAGGGCTACGGTACGAGCAGTACTTC
abundance: NA; v_gene: TRBV15; d_gene: NA; j_gene: TRBJ2-7; CDR3aa: CATSRDVQPTVFSYNEQYF; CDR3nt: TGTGCCACCAGCAGAGACGTGCAGCCGACAGTTTTCTCCTACAATGAGCAGTACTTC
abundance: NA; v_gene: TRBV5-6; d_gene: TRBD1; j_gene: TRBJ2-5; CDR3aa: CASSSRGTGLETQYF; CDR3nt: TGTGCCAGCAGCTCACGAGGGACAGGGCTCGAGACCCAGTACTTC
abundance: few; v_gene: TRBV28; d_gene: TRBD2; j_gene: TRBJ2-5; CDR3aa: CASSDGTSGAQETQYF; CDR3nt: TGTGCCAGCAGTGACGGGACTAGCGGGGCACAAGAGACCCAGTACTTC
abundance: NA; v_gene: TRBV4-2; d_gene: TRBD1; j_gene: TRBJ1-2; CDR3aa: CASSQDRTGYGYTF; CDR3nt: TGTGCCAGCAGCCAAGATCGGACAGGCTATGGCTACACCTTC
abundance: few; v_gene: TRBV5-1; d_gene: NA; j_gene: TRBJ2-1; CDR3aa: CASSLDSSGEQFF; CDR3nt: TGCGCCAGCAGCTTGGACAGTTCCGGTGAGCAGTTCTTC
abundance: NA; v_gene: TRBV12-3/TRBV12-4; d_gene: NA; j_gene: TRBJ2-7; CDR3aa: CASSLYLAPYEQYF; CDR3nt: TGTGCCAGCAGTTTGTACCTAGCGCCCTACGAGCAGTACTTC
abundance: NA; v_gene: TRBV12-3/TRBV12-4; d_gene: NA; j_gene: TRBJ2-1; CDR3aa: CASSLASRDPRDEQFF; CDR3nt: TGTGCCAGCAGTTTAGCATCACGGGACCCTAGGGATGAGCAGTTCTTC
abundance: many; v_gene: TRBV20-1; d_gene: NA; j_gene: TRBJ2-5; CDR3aa: CSASYQDGPQYF; CDR3nt: TGCAGTGCTTCCTATCAGGACGGACCCCAGTACTTC
abundance: NA; v_gene: TRBV5-1; d_gene: TRBD2; j_gene: TRBJ2-1; CDR3aa: CASSSWTSGTYNEQFF; CDR3nt: TGCGCCAGCAGCTCCTGGACTAGCGGGACTTACAATGAGCAGTTCTTC
abundance: NA; v_gene: TRBV15; d_gene: NA; j_gene: TRBJ1-4; CDR3aa: CATSPWGETNEKLFF; CDR3nt: TGTGCCACCAGCCCCTGGGGGGAGACGAATGAAAAACTGTTTTTT
abundance: NA; v_gene: TRBV6-1; d_gene: NA; j_gene: TRBJ1-5; CDR3aa: CASISSGKGNQPQHF; CDR3nt: TGTGCCAGCATATCCAGTGGGAAGGGCAATCAGCCCCAGCATTTT
abundance: many; v_gene: TRBV29-1; d_gene: TRBD1; j_gene: TRBJ1-6; CDR3aa: CSVRTGVGSPLHF; CDR3nt: TGCAGCGTTCGGACAGGAGTTGGCTCACCCCTCCACTTT
abundance: few; v_gene: TRBV21-1; d_gene: NA; j_gene: TRBJ2-3; CDR3aa: CASSRGGEPTDTQYF; CDR3nt: TGTGCCAGCAGCAGGGGTGGGGAGCCCACAGATACGCAGTATTTT
abundance: NA; v_gene: TRBV6-5; d_gene: NA; j_gene: TRBJ1-2; CDR3aa: CASSDRQYGYTF; CDR3nt: TGTGCCAGCAGTGACCGTCAGTATGGCTACACCTTC
abundance: few; v_gene: TRBV18; d_gene: NA; j_gene: TRBJ2-5; CDR3aa: CASSEGTRGETQYF; CDR3nt: TGTGCCAGCTCAGAGGGTACCCGCGGGGAGACCCAGTACTTC
abundance: NA; v_gene: TRBV7-9; d_gene: NA; j_gene: TRBJ2-7; CDR3aa: CASSPGTDSKYNEQYF; CDR3nt: TGTGCCAGCAGCCCGGGGACGGACAGCAAGTACAATGAGCAGTACTTC
abundance: NA; v_gene: TRBV3-1; d_gene: NA; j_gene: TRBJ2-5; CDR3aa: CASSPVGGRETQYF; CDR3nt: TGTGCCAGCAGCCCCGTAGGGGGGAGGGAGACCCAGTACTTC